The clone carrying this TCR beta chain turned up a few times. As yet, its antigen is unknown. This entry belongs to a study of beta chain features in type 1 diabetes. Notes on the study in general: Across all four CD4+ subsets, people with type 1 diabetes showed modestly shorter TCRB CDR3s.

All of the isolated RNA was reverse transcribed, so expressed TCRB transcripts were sequenced. The method was immunoSEQ multiplex PCR; TCRdb's version includes in-frame clones alone and lacks a portion of them. Of fewer than 900,000 clones listed, roughly 15% are singletons. Germline assignment: CDR1 SGHRS and CDR2 YFSETQ. V trimming: 4 bases; J trimming: 8 bases; junction bases outside the gene matches: 14. The CDR3 spans 16 residues. The sequencing input was naive CD4+ T cells from blood. V usage is TRBV5-1 and J usage is TRBJ2-1, with TRBD1 identical over 8 bases. This TCR derives from a woman younger than 35 in good health. The CDR3 spells CASSSLTGTGRDEQFF. In DNA, the CDR3 is TGCGCCAGCAGCAGTTTGACCGGGACAGGTCGAGATGAGCAGTTCTTC. The entire variable domain, with the rest obtained from reference TRBV5-1 and TRBJ2-1, is as follows: KAGVTQTPRYLIKTRGQQVTLSCSPISGHRSVSWYQQTPGQGLQFLFEYFSETQRNKGNFPGRFSGRQFSNSRSEMNVSTLELGDSALYLCASSSLTGTGRDEQFFGPGTRLTVL.